By share of the sample, the clone carrying this T cell receptor beta chain is medium-sized. The antigen is unknown. This sample stems from a study of vaccination and CD4 T cells after COVID-19. About the research overall: Convalescent patients gave post-COVID blood a median roughly 96 days post-diagnosis, range 35 to 161.

The treatment is: approximately nine-day PBMC culture with coronavirus spike peptide pools or control peptides (ViraFEST assay). Findings of the study overall: A nonsignificant median increase from about 20 to 38 SARS-CoV-2-reactive clonotypes was observed.

Germline CDR1 is DFQATT and CDR2 is SNEGSKA (reference sequence). Unmatched junction bases numbered 7, after V lost 6 bases and J lost 4 bases. The CDR3 extends over 14 amino acids. The Oncomine TCR Beta short-read assay sequenced DNA from cultured CD4+ T cells. TCRdb reprocessed the PCR reads with MiXCR, giving one entry per CDR3 protein. The sample has around 13,000 distinct CDR3 sequences; approximately 21% are singletons. The chain recombines TRBV20-1 with TRBJ1-5; 9 positions agree with TRBD1. This receptor was taken from a human donor with COVID-19. What was sequenced was cultured CD4+ T cells from blood. The CDR3 loop is CSALPGQGNQPQHF. CDR3 DNA sequence: TGCAGTGCCCTCCCCGGACAGGGGAATCAGCCCCAGCATTTT.